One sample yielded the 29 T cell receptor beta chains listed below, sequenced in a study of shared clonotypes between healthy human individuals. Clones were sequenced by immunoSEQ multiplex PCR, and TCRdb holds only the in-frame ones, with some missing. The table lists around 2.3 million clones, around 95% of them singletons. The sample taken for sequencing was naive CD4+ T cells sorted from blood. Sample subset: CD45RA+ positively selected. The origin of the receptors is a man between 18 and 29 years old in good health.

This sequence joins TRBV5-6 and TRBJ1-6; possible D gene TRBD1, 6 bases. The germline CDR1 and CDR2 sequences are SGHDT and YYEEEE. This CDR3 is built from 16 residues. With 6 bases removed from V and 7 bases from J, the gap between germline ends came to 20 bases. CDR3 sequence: CASTRGPLPTNSPLHF. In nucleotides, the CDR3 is TGTGCCAGCACCCGGGGGCCGTTACCGACGAATTCACCCCTCCACTTT.

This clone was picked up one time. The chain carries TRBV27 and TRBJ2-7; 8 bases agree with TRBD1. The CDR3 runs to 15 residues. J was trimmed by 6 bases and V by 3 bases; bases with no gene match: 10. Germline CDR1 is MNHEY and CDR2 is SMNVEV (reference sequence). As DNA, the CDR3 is TGTGCCAGCAGTTTCGGGTCCAGGGGGCAAAGCGAGCAGTACTTC. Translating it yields CASSFGSRGQSEQYF.

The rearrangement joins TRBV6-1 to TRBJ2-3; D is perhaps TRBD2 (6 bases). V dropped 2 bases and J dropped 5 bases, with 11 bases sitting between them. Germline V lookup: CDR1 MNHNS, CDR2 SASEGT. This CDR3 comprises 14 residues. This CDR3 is CASSEQSGVDTQYF. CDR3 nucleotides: TGTGCCAGCAGTGAACAATCGGGGGTAGATACGCAGTATTTT.

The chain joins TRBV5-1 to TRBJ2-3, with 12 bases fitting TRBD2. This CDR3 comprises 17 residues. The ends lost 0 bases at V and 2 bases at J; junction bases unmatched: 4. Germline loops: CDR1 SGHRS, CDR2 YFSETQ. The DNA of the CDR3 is TGCGCCAGCAGCTTGGTCCTAGCGGGGGGGCCCACAGATACGCAGTATTTT. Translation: CASSLVLAGGPTDTQYF.

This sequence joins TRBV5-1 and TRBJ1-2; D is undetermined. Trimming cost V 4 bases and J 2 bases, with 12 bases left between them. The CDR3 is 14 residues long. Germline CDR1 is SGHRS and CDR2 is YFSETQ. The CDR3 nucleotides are TGCGCCAGCAGCACAAGCCAACCCAACTATGGCTACACCTTC. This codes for CASSTSQPNYGYTF.

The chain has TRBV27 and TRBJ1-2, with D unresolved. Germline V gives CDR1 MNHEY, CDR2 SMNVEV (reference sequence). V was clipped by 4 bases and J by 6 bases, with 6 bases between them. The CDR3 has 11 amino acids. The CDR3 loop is CASSSGNGYTF. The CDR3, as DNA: TGTGCCAGCAGTTCGGGAAATGGCTACACCTTC.

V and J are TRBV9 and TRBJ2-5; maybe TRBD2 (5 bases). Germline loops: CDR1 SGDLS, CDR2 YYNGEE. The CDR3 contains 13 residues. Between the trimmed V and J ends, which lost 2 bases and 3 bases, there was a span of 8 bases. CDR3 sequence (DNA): TGTGCCAGCAGCGTCGGGGAAAAAGAGACCCAGTACTTC. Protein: CASSVGEKETQYF.

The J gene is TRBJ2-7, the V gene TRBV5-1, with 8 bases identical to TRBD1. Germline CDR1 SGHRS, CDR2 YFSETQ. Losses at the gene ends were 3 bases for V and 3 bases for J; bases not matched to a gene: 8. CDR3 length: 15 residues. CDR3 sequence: CASSWGGTGVYEQYF. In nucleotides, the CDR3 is TGCGCCAGCAGCTGGGGTGGGACAGGAGTCTACGAGCAGTACTTC.

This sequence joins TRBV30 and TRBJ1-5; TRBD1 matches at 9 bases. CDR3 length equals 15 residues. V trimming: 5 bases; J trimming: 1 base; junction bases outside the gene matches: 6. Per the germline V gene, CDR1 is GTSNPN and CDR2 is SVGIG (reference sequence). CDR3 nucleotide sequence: TGTGCCTGGGCCGGGACAGGGAAAAGCAATCAGCCCCAGCATTTT. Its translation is CAWAGTGKSNQPQHF.

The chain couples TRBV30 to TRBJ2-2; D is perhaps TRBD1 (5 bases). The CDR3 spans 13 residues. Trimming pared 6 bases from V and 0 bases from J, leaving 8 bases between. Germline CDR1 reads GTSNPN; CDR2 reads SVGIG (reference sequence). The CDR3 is CACRTSNTGELFF. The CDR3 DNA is TGTGCCTGCCGGACATCGAACACCGGGGAGCTGTTTTTT.

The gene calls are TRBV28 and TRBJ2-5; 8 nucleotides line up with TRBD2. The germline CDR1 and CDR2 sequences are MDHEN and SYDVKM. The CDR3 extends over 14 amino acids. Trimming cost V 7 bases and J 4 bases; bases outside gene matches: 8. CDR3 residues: CASIRGGWGETQYF. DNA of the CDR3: TGTGCCAGCATTCGGGGGGGCTGGGGAGAGACCCAGTACTTC.

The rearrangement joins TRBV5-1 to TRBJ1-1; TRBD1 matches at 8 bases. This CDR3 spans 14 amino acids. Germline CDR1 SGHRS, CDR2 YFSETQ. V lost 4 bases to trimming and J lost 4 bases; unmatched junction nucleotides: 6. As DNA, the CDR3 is TGCGCCAGCAGCCCACCGACAGGGGTCACTGAAGCTTTCTTT. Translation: CASSPPTGVTEAFF.

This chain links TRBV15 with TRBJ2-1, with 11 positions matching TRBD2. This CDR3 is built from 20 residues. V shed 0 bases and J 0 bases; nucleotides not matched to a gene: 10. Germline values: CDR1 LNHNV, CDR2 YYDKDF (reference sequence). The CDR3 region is CATSREVTSGKLSSYNEQFF. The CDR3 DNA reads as TGTGCCACCAGCAGAGAGGTGACTAGCGGGAAACTCAGCTCCTACAATGAGCAGTTCTTC.

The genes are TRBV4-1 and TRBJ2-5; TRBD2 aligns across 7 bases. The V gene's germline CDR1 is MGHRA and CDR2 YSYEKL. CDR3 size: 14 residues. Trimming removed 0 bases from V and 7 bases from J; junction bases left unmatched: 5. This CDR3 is CASSQDGGVGTQYF. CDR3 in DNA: TGCGCCAGCAGCCAAGATGGGGGGGTAGGGACCCAGTACTTC.

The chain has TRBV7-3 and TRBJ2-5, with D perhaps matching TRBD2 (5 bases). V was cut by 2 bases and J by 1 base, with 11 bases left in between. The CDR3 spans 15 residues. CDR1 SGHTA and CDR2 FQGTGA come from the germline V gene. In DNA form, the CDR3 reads TGTGCCAGCAGCTTACGCCCGGGAATCCAAGAGACCCAGTACTTC. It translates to CASSLRPGIQETQYF.

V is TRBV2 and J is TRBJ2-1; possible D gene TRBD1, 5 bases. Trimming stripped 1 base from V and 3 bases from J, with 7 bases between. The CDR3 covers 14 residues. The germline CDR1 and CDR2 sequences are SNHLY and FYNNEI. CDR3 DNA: TGTGCCAGCAGTGAAGGACAGAACTACAATGAGCAGTTCTTC. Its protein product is CASSEGQNYNEQFF.

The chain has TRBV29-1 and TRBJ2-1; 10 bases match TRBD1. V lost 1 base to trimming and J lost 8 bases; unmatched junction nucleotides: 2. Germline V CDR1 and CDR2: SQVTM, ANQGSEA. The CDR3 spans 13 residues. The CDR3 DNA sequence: TGCAGCGTTGAAGGGGGACAGGGGTATGAGCAGTTCTTC. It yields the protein CSVEGGQGYEQFF.

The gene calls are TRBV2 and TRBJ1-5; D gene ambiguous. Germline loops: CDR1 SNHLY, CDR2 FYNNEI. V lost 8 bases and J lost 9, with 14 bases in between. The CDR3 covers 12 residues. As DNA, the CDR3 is TGTGCCAGCGCGGACGACTCTCCGCCCCAGCATTTT. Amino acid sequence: CASADDSPPQHF.

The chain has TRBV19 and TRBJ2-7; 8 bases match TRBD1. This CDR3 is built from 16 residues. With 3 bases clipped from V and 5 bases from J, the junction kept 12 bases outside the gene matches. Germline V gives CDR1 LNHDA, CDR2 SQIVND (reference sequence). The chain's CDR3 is CASSMRSGTGINEQYF. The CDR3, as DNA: TGTGCCAGTAGTATGCGGAGTGGGACAGGAATCAACGAGCAGTACTTC.

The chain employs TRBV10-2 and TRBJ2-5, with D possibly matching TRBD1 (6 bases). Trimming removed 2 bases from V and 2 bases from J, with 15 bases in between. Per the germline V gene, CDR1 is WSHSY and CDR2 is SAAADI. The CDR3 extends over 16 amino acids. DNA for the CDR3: TGCGCCAGCAGTGAGGGGACAAAAACGGGACAAGAGACCCAGTACTTC. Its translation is CASSEGTKTGQETQYF.

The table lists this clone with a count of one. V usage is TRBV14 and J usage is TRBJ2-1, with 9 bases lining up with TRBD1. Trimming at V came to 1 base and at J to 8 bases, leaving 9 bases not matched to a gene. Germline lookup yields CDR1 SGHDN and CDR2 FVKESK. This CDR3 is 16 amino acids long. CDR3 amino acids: CASSQGPGQGVDEQFF. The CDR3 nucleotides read TGTGCCAGCAGCCAAGGTCCGGGACAGGGCGTCGATGAGCAGTTCTTC.

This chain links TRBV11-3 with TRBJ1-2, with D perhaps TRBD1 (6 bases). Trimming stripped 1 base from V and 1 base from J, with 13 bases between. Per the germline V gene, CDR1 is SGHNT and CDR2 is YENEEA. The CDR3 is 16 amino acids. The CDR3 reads CASSLVPGALNYGYTF. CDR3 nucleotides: TGTGCCAGCAGCTTAGTCCCAGGGGCCCTTAACTATGGCTACACCTTC.

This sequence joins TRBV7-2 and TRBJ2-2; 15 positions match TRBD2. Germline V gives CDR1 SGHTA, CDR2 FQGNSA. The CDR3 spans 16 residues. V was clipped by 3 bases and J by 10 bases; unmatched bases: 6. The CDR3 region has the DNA TGTGCCAGCAGCTTCGGACTAGCGGGGGGGCAGAAGGAGCTGTTTTTT. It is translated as CASSFGLAGGQKELFF.

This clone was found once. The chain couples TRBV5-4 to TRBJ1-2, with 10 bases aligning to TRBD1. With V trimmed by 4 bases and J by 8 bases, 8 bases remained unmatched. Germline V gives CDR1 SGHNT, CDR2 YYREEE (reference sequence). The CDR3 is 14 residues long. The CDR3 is CASSGLTGGRGYTF. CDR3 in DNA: TGTGCCAGCAGCGGATTGACAGGGGGCAGAGGCTACACCTTC.

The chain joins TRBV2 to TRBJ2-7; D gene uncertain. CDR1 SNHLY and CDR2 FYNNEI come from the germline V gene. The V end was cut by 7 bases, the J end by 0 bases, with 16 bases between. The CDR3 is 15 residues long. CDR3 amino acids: CASIGSPRSSYEQYF. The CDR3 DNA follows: TGTGCCAGCATAGGCAGCCCAAGGAGCTCCTACGAGCAGTACTTC.

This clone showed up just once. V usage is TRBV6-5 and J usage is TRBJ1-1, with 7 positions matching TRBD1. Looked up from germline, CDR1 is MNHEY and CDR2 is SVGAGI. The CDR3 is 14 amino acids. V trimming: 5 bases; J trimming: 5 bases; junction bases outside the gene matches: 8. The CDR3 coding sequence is TGTGCCAGCAGTCAAGGGGACAGACGAACTGAAGCTTTCTTT. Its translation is CASSQGDRRTEAFF.

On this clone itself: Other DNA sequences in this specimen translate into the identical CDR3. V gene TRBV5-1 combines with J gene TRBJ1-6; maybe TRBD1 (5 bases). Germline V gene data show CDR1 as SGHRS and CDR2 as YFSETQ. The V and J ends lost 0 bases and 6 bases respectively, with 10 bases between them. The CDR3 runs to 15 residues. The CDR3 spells CASSLGSGSNSPLHF. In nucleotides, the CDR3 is TGCGCCAGCAGCTTGGGGTCAGGGTCTAATTCACCCCTCCACTTT.

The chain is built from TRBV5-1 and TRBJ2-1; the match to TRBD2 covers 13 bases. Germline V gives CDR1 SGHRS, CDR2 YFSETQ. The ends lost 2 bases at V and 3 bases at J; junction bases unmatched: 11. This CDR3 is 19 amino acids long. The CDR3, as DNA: TGCGCCAGCAGCTTCCCAAACGGACTAGCGGGAGTTGGCTACAATGAGCAGTTCTTC. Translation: CASSFPNGLAGVGYNEQFF. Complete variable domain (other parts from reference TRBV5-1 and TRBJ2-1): KAGVTQTPRYLIKTRGQQVTLSCSPISGHRSVSWYQQTPGQGLQFLFEYFSETQRNKGNFPGRFSGRQFSNSRSEMNVSTLELGDSALYLCASSFPNGLAGVGYNEQFFGPGTRLTVL.

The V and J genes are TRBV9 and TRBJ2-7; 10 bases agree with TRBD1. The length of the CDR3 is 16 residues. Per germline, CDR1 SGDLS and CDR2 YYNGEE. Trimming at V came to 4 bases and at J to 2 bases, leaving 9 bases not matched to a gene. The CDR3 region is CASSIGQGTGAYEQYF. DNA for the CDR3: TGTGCCAGCAGCATTGGACAGGGGACAGGGGCCTACGAGCAGTACTTC.